These T cell receptor beta chains were read from a single sample in a study of immune cell composition in non-small cell lung cancer. Some clones are missing from TCRdb's copy, which holds only in-frame ones; the method was immunoSEQ multiplex PCR. The sample has 15,000 or so clones, under 75% seen once; the top ten hold around 8%. The specimen sequenced was lung tumor tissue. These receptors all stem from a human donor with non-small cell lung cancer. Both conserved end residues are part of each CDR3. A D gene is named only where the DNA matches it firmly. Part of the rows lack a size; the others show once, few, many or a class for expanded clones.

size	V	J	D	length	DNA	CDR3
once	TRBV7-8	TRBJ2-3	NA	12	TGTGCCAGCAGCCCCCCGGGGAGTACGCAGTATTTT	CASSPPGSTQYF
NA	TRBV4-2	TRBJ1-4	NA	17	TGTGCCAGCAGCCAACCACCACGTGGGGTCGGGGTCGAAAAACTGTTTTTT	CASSQPPRGVGVEKLFF
NA	TRBV7-9	TRBJ1-3	TRBD1	16	TGTGCCAGCAGCACCGGAACAGGGGGCGCAGGCCACACCATATATTTT	CASSTGTGGAGHTIYF
NA	TRBV7-2	TRBJ2-7	TRBD2	15	TGTGCCAGCAGCTTACAGGCGGGGGGCAACTACGAGCAGTACTTC	CASSLQAGGNYEQYF
NA	TRBV27	TRBJ2-2	TRBD2	17	TGTGCCAGCAGGGTCCGACACTGGGCGGGGGACACCGGGGAGCTGTTTTTT	CASRVRHWAGDTGELFF
NA	TRBV7-3	TRBJ2-3	TRBD2	17	TGTGCCAGCAGCTTAAGACTAGCGGGGGCGGCGGGAGATACGCAGTATTTT	CASSLRLAGAAGDTQYF
medium-sized	TRBV9	TRBJ2-7	NA	15	TGTGCCAGCAGCGTAGGGACAGCGGATTCCTACGAGCAGTACTTC	CASSVGTADSYEQYF
NA	TRBV11-3	TRBJ2-3	NA	12	TGTGCCAGCAGCCCTAGCCGGGGTACGCAGTATTTT	CASSPSRGTQYF
NA	TRBV29-1	TRBJ2-7	NA	14	TGCAGCGTTGAATTGGCAGGATTTCTCTACGAGCAGTACTTC	CSVELAGFLYEQYF
few	TRBV29-1	TRBJ2-7	TRBD2	15	TGCAGCGTTGAGATTCGACTAGCGGGCTCTAGGGAGCAGTACTTC	CSVEIRLAGSREQYF
NA	TRBV6-6	TRBJ2-5	NA	13	TGTGCCAGCAGCCCACAGGGAAGGGAGACCCAGTACTTC	CASSPQGRETQYF
once	TRBV27	TRBJ2-7	NA	14	TGTGCCAGCAGTTTAGGAGGGAAGGACTACGAGCAGTACTTC	CASSLGGKDYEQYF
NA	TRBV7-2	TRBJ2-7	NA	12	TGTGCCAGCAGCCGACAGACCTACGAGCAGTACTTC	CASSRQTYEQYF
NA	TRBV12-2	TRBJ2-1	NA	16	TGTGCAAGTCGATCTGGACAGAACACTTCCTACAATGAGCAGTTCTTC	CASRSGQNTSYNEQFF
few	TRBV11-3	TRBJ1-5	NA	16	TGTGCCAGCAGCTTAGTTCCTCAGGGTAGCAATCAGCCCCAGCATTTT	CASSLVPQGSNQPQHF
once	TRBV19	TRBJ1-1	NA	15	TGTGCCAGTAGTATCGGCCCGGGGGGCAACACTGAAGCTTTCTTT	CASSIGPGGNTEAFF
few	TRBV7-3	TRBJ2-1	TRBD2	14	TGTGCCAGCAGCTTAGAAGGGACTAGCAATGAGCAGTTCTTC	CASSLEGTSNEQFF
NA	TRBV2	TRBJ2-3	NA	12	TGTGCCAGCGCGTCCGAGCGAGATACGCAGTATTTT	CASASERDTQYF
NA	TRBV9	TRBJ1-2	NA	15	TGTGCCAGCAGCGTGGGGGCTTGGGGAGACTATGGCTACACCTTC	CASSVGAWGDYGYTF
NA	TRBV27	TRBJ2-3	NA	13	TGTGCCAGCAGTTTTAAGGGGACAGATACGCAGTATTTT	CASSFKGTDTQYF
NA	TRBV7-3	TRBJ1-6	NA	15	TGTGCCAGCAGCTTAAACCAGGCTAATAATTCACCCCTCCACTTT	CASSLNQANNSPLHF
medium-sized	TRBV7-9	TRBJ1-1	TRBD1	15	TGTGCCAGCAGCGCCAAGGGGGCTTGGGACACTGAAGCTTTCTTT	CASSAKGAWDTEAFF
NA	TRBV7-9	TRBJ2-2	TRBD2	15	TGTGCCAGCAGCGCTAGACTAGCAAACACCGGGGAGCTGTTTTTT	CASSARLANTGELFF
NA	TRBV7-2	TRBJ1-1	NA	13	TGTGCCAGCATATGGGGCATGGGCACTGAAGCTTTCTTT	CASIWGMGTEAFF
NA	TRBV6-1	TRBJ2-7	NA	15	TGTGCCAGCAGTGAAGCTAGGTGGAGTACCTACGAGCAGTACTTC	CASSEARWSTYEQYF
NA	TRBV4-3	TRBJ2-1	TRBD2	21	TGCGCCAGCAGCCAAGATCATTGGGCGGGGGGGCCCCCGAGCTCCTACAATGAGCAGTTCTTC	CASSQDHWAGGPPSSYNEQFF
NA	TRBV14	TRBJ1-1	NA	15	TGTGCCAGCAGCCAGAGGTGGGCCAGCGGCGCTGAAGCTTTCTTT	CASSQRWASGAEAFF
NA	TRBV5-6	TRBJ2-7	NA	14	TGTGCCAGCAGCGCAAGACACCGATCCTACGAGCAGTACTTC	CASSARHRSYEQYF
NA	TRBV7-7	TRBJ2-1	NA	13	TGTGCTAGCAGCCCCACCGGGGATACTGAGCAGTTCTTC	CASSPTGDTEQFF
few	TRBV11-2	TRBJ1-6	NA	14	TGTGCCAGCAGCGGTGGGGCACGCAATTCACCCCTCCACTTT	CASSGGARNSPLHF
few	TRBV6-5	TRBJ1-2	NA	12	TGTGCCAGCAGTAGCGGAGGGCATGGCTACACCTTC	CASSSGGHGYTF
NA	TRBV4-1	TRBJ2-7	NA	15	TGCGCCAGCAGCCAAGATCGGGGGTCCTCCTACGAGCAGTACTTC	CASSQDRGSSYEQYF
NA	TRBV5-1	TRBJ1-4	TRBD1	19	TGCGCCAGCAGCGACGACAGGGCCGGCTTCCCACGCCTTAATGAAAAACTGTTTTTT	CASSDDRAGFPRLNEKLFF
NA	TRBV9	TRBJ1-2	TRBD1	14	TGTGCCAGCAGCCAGGGGGACCGAAACTATGGCTACACCTTC	CASSQGDRNYGYTF
NA	TRBV19	TRBJ1-6	NA	12	TGTGCCAGTAGTATCGCGGGCATACCCCTCCACTTT	CASSIAGIPLHF
NA	TRBV5-6	TRBJ2-7	TRBD1	14	TGTGCCAGCAGCTGGGGGACAGGCTCCTACGAGCAGTACTTC	CASSWGTGSYEQYF
NA	TRBV5-6	TRBJ1-6	NA	17	TGTGCCAGCAGCTTATCGACAGAGAGCTCCTATAATTCACCCCTCCACTTT	CASSLSTESSYNSPLHF
medium-sized	TRBV27	TRBJ1-6	NA	15	TGTGCCAGCAGTTTGAGCCGGGGGGCCGGGGCACCCCTCCACTTT	CASSLSRGAGAPLHF
few	TRBV11-2	TRBJ1-2	NA	12	TGTGCCAGCACCTCAGGGAGGTTGGGCTACACCTTC	CASTSGRLGYTF
NA	TRBV5-1	TRBJ1-3	TRBD1	16	TGCGCCAGCAGCCCTTCCAGGGACAGCAGCGGAAACACCATATATTTT	CASSPSRDSSGNTIYF
NA	TRBV4-2	TRBJ1-6	NA	15	TGTGCCAGCAGCCAAGCGGGGACATCCTATTCACCCCTCCACTTT	CASSQAGTSYSPLHF
NA	TRBV19	TRBJ1-2	TRBD1	17	TGTGCCAGTAGTATAGACGCCGGGACAGCCAAAAAGGGTGGCTACACCTTC	CASSIDAGTAKKGGYTF
NA	TRBV2	TRBJ2-5	NA	13	TGTGCCAGCACCCCACCGGGTCAAGAGACCCAGTACTTC	CASTPPGQETQYF
NA	TRBV14	TRBJ1-6	NA	16	TGTGCCAGCAGCCCCCAAGGACAGACTTATAATTCACCCCTCCACTTT	CASSPQGQTYNSPLHF
NA	TRBV30	TRBJ1-2	TRBD1	13	TGTGCCTGGAGTGTAGCAGGGGGCTATGGCTACACCTTC	CAWSVAGGYGYTF
NA	TRBV19	TRBJ1-2	TRBD1	13	TGTGCCAGCAGAAGACAGGGTTTAGAGGGCTACACCTTC	CASRRQGLEGYTF
NA	TRBV2	TRBJ1-5	NA	15	TGTGCCAGCTCGGGGGGAATCCTTAGCAATCAGCCCCAGCATTTT	CASSGGILSNQPQHF
NA	TRBV2	TRBJ2-1	NA	14	TGTGCCAGCGCTCTGGGACATCCCTACAATGAGCAGTTCTTC	CASALGHPYNEQFF
once	TRBV4-1	TRBJ2-5	TRBD2	17	TGCGCCAGCAGCCAAGTGACTAGCGGGGGGTTCCAAGAGACCCAGTACTTC	CASSQVTSGGFQETQYF
NA	TRBV7-7	TRBJ2-7	NA	15	TGTGCTAGCAGCTTCGGGGCTGCGGGGCCCTACGAGCAGTACTTC	CASSFGAAGPYEQYF
NA	TRBV7-3	TRBJ2-2	NA	14	TGTGCCAGCAGCTTAACCCGCAGCGGCGGGGAGCTGTTTTTT	CASSLTRSGGELFF
NA	TRBV7-2	TRBJ2-3	NA	14	TGTGCCAGCAGCGCTCTAGCAGGCACAGATACGCAGTATTTT	CASSALAGTDTQYF
NA	TRBV14	TRBJ2-2	TRBD2	16	TGTGCCAGCAGCCAACGTCGCGGGGGAAAGACCGGGGAGCTGTTTTTT	CASSQRRGGKTGELFF
NA	TRBV7-2	TRBJ2-4	TRBD1	15	TGTGCCAGCAGCCCAGGGGGCGCCGCCAAAAACATTCAGTACTTC	CASSPGGAAKNIQYF
few	TRBV5-4	TRBJ2-1	TRBD2	17	TGTGCCAGCAGCTTGCCCGGTGCGGGGGGCCTGTACAATGAGCAGTTCTTC	CASSLPGAGGLYNEQFF
NA	TRBV10-3	TRBJ1-1	NA	13	TGTGCCATCAGCAAAGGGGGTGTCACTGAAGCTTTCTTT	CAISKGGVTEAFF
few	TRBV18	TRBJ1-5	NA	15	TGTGCCAGCTCACGAGGAAGTGGGAGTGCTCAGCCCCAGCATTTT	CASSRGSGSAQPQHF